What follows describes a single TCR beta chain. This clonotype was recorded many times. The antigen it binds to is not known. No much larger clone exists at a distance of one base, and base qualities are not known. Read against the paper, the sample's time point label means: newly diagnosed GD, antithyroid drugs for less than 3 months. RNA was extracted from PBMCs in TRIzol for both TCR sequencing and RNA sequencing. Graves' disease was diagnosed according to American Thyroid Association guidelines. Recruitment of patients was carried out at an endocrinology department in Xi'an, China. Each patient gave 7.5 to 10 milliliters of peripheral blood, collected in an EDTA anticoagulant tube. Ficoll Paque Plus density gradient separation was used to isolate PBMCs, and no further T cell sorting was done. An Agilent 2100 Bioanalyzer and agarose gel were used to check RNA quality, while a NanoDrop 2000 measured RNA concentration.

Library preparation employed multiplex PCR. The reads were generated on an Illumina HiSeq 4000. iRepertoire HTBI primers and Arm-PCR amplification of CDR3 regions were used to construct TCR beta libraries. Before sequencing, the PCR products underwent gel purification. Concerning the study's data processing: Gene usage analysis of CDR3 amino acid clonotypes used the 62 TRBV and about 15 TRBJ segments found across samples. COPE and FqMerger were used to merge filtered high-quality paired reads into contigs. Contigs were aligned with BLAST to IMGT TRBV, TRBD and TRBJ reference genes, and CDR3 was defined per IMGT. Clonotypes above 0.1% frequency were classified as highly expanded clones. Shannon entropy served as the measure of repertoire diversity, while the Gini coefficient captured V-J evenness. Public clonotypes were defined as clonotypes shared by more than one individual. TCRdb reran the public reads through fastp at Q25 and MiXCR, keeping productive beta chains. Each record represents a unique CDR3 protein, reported with the most common genes and DNA among its rows. The V and J calls follow TCRdb's processing rather than the paper's. The sample includes approximately 490,000 distinct CDR3 sequences, with roughly 16% observed a single time. 12% of the sample comes from the top ten.

The CDR3 starts with the cysteine, ends with the phenylalanine, and has 12 residues. Of all the DNA, just the CDR3 is kept, 36 bases in frame from base 1. V ends up 4 bases short and J 6 bases short, with an unmatched junction base count of 2. Sequences SQVTM (CDR1) and ANQGSEA (CDR2) are obtained from the germline V gene. These data come from a study of regulatory T cells in long-lasting Graves disease (dated by TCRdb to the early 2020s). In the study overall: Antithyroid drugs had been taken for less than 3 months by newly diagnosed Graves' disease patients. Peripheral blood TCR sequencing and RNA sequencing compared persistent Graves' disease patients with newly diagnosed Graves' disease patients. A total of roughly 35 samples underwent TCR sequencing: around 13 from persistent and around 20 from newly diagnosed Graves' disease patients. The study was conducted in China and was registered as a clinical trial. Results and caveats for the whole study, not just this receptor: Sequencing and analysis were limited to the TCR beta chain. Patients with persistent disease shared more public clonotypes (around 3,000) than newly diagnosed patients did (roughly 970). The authors noted that the small sample size was a limitation that may lower accuracy. Persistent Graves' disease patients showed lower TCR Shannon entropy and fewer highly expanded clones than newly diagnosed patients, suggesting clonal expansion. Peripheral blood alone was examined, since thyroid tissue, which constituted the primary lesion, could not be accessed. TRBV28, TRBJ1-2 and TRBJ2-5 were preferentially used in persistent disease, while TRBV20-1 and TRBJ2-1 were favored in newly diagnosed disease.

This sample was shared with a second study, whose subject was T cells in Graves' hyperthyroidism and ophthalmopathy. The second paper states: Stable Graves' hyperthyroidism was defined as no progression to ophthalmopathy during 18 months of follow-up. Hyperthyroidism patients were aged 18 to 65 years and newly diagnosed, with disease duration of less than 2 months. Patients with uncontrolled infections, other autoimmune diseases, pregnancy or lactation were excluded. Diagnoses were based on clinical symptoms, serum thyroxine and TRAb, thyroid ultrasound and orbital computed tomography. For the first round of RT-PCR on the TCR CDR3, the HTBI primer set was used together with the Qiagen OneStep RT-PCR kit. Most expanded thyroid clonotypes (frequency above 0.001) were also detected in blood, a finding suggesting that blood repertoires may reflect thyroid immune responses. Ophthalmopathy was separated from stable hyperthyroidism by a 13 V-J signature model, with around 90% sensitivity and 81% to 83% specificity obtained in cross-validation and 80%/75% obtained in testing. In validation, progression to ophthalmopathy was predicted by the model with about 70% sensitivity and roughly 76% specificity, a median of approximately 6.5 months before onset. TCR V-J signatures able to tell the groups apart were searched for in a discovery cohort of 100 patients, of whom 43 had Graves' ophthalmopathy and around 56 had stable Graves' hyperthyroidism. Prospective prediction of ophthalmopathy was tested in an independent validation cohort of 18 to 20 hyperthyroidism patients and some 17 patients who later progressed to ophthalmopathy. For training and testing, the roughly 97 patients in the discovery cohort were randomly divided in a 7:3 ratio. In more than 5 Graves' hyperthyroidism patients, the study also compared T-cell repertoires from thyroid tissue with T-cell repertoires from blood. After sampling, hyperthyroidism patients received methimazole starting at 30 mg daily, and ophthalmopathy patients received high-dose intravenous methylprednisolone. Libraries were constructed in a second round of multiplex PCR, after which size selection and purification were performed. Libraries were sequenced paired-end with 100 bp reads on an Illumina HiSeq2000. SOAPnuke was used to process the raw data, throwing out any read that contained adapters or uncalled bases, had a mean Phred below 15, or lacked an exact constant-primer or identifier match. High-quality paired reads were merged using COPE v1.2.5, and each unique nucleotide sequence was defined as a clonotype. MiTCR v1.1 was used to align clonotypes to the IMGT TRBV, TRBD and TRBJ reference segments. The analysis was restricted to V-J combinations with a frequency above 0.0001, which together covered 99.2% of the repertoires. The TCS score was defined as the ratio of F50 (clonal expansion) to E x V (chaos), calculated using BLOSUM62-based TCRdist between CDR3 peptides within each V-J. Welch's t-statistics and random forest reduced around 510 V-J features to 10 to 15, which were used in a naive Bayes classifier (R e1071). Sample size was not statistically predetermined, and blinding of investigators to group allocation was not performed. According to the paper, TCR Vbeta CDR3 sequencing was carried out on more than 120 peripheral blood samples, which came from approximately 41 ophthalmopathy, 70 to 80 hyperthyroidism and about 17 progressor patients.

This TCR was recovered from a man between 40 and 49 years old with Graves disease. Donor details come from another sample of the same person, matched by shared clones. The specimen was peripheral blood mononuclear cells (PBMCs), collected at new diagnosis, from a patient treated with antithyroid drugs. The chain is encoded by TRBV29-1 joined to TRBJ2-1; 8 junctional bases match TRBD2. The encoded CDR3 is CSVVGRANEQFF. The bases are TGCAGCGTTGTCGGGAGGGCCAATGAGCAGTTCTTC.